These T cell receptor beta chains were read from a single sample in a study of T cells in Graves' hyperthyroidism and ophthalmopathy. Using its own MiXCR run on the multiplex PCR reads, TCRdb lists one record per CDR3 protein. The data show 500,000 to 750,000 distinct CDR3 sequences, about 43% seen once. Source material: peripheral blood or thyroid tissue (not recorded which). Receptors originate from a young woman with Graves' hyperthyroidism. Both conserved end residues are part of each CDR3.

j_call: TRBJ2-5; v_call: TRBV7-3; cdr3_aa: CASSSRLASAQYF
j_call: TRBJ2-7; v_call: TRBV7-2; cdr3_aa: CASSFGTVYEQCF
j_call: TRBJ1-3; v_call: TRBV5-1; cdr3_aa: CASSLTDRARGNTIYF
j_call: TRBJ2-7; v_call: TRBV25-1; cdr3_aa: CASSFYICSAERGVGSSYEQYF
j_call: TRBJ2-5; v_call: TRBV7-7; cdr3_aa: CASSRGELGTQYF
j_call: TRBJ2-2; v_call: TRBV6-2/TRBV6-3; cdr3_aa: CASSYRGRGTGELFF
j_call: TRBJ1-3; v_call: TRBV7-2; cdr3_aa: CASEEGAGNTIYF
j_call: TRBJ1-5; v_call: TRBV7-3; cdr3_aa: CASSPKWDQPQHF
j_call: TRBJ1-2; v_call: TRBV19; cdr3_aa: CASSIPDRGRAVPNYGYTF
j_call: TRBJ1-2; v_call: TRBV15; cdr3_aa: CAASSSSGLYGYTF
j_call: TRBJ2-7; v_call: TRBV7-9; cdr3_aa: CASSSSAGGPTYEQYF
j_call: TRBJ1-2; v_call: TRBV11-2; cdr3_aa: CASRSFGQGDYGYTF
j_call: TRBJ1-2; v_call: TRBV6-4; cdr3_aa: CASSDGQGAGLSGDGYTF
j_call: TRBJ1-6; v_call: TRBV20-1; cdr3_aa: CSAVRDSNSPLHF
j_call: TRBJ2-7; v_call: TRBV6-5; cdr3_aa: CASWPGQGWGEQYF
j_call: TRBJ2-3; v_call: TRBV20-1; cdr3_aa: CSAWDRGPTDTQYF
j_call: TRBJ2-3; v_call: TRBV10-3; cdr3_aa: CATLDRDTDTQYF
j_call: TRBJ1-2; v_call: TRBV7-8; cdr3_aa: CASSLEPHAGGYGYTF
j_call: TRBJ1-1; v_call: TRBV27; cdr3_aa: CASWENTEAFF
j_call: TRBJ2-7; v_call: TRBV4-1; cdr3_aa: CASSQEGTTIYEQYF
j_call: TRBJ1-1; v_call: TRBV4-1; cdr3_aa: CASSQVGRRPNTEAFF
j_call: TRBJ1-5; v_call: TRBV19; cdr3_aa: CASSMLSNQPQHF
j_call: TRBJ2-7; v_call: TRBV29-1; cdr3_aa: CSAPPGHSYEQYF
j_call: TRBJ1-5; v_call: TRBV2; cdr3_aa: CASSELGDQPQHF
j_call: TRBJ2-7; v_call: TRBV10-3; cdr3_aa: CAISKTSGSYNEQYF
j_call: TRBJ1-1; v_call: TRBV2; cdr3_aa: CASNTGQTNTEAFF
j_call: TRBJ2-5; v_call: TRBV10-3; cdr3_aa: CAIASPSETQYF
j_call: TRBJ1-2; v_call: TRBV7-9; cdr3_aa: CASSQVPDTRGNYGYTF
j_call: TRBJ2-5; v_call: TRBV27; cdr3_aa: CASSFGLSWETQYF
j_call: TRBJ1-5; v_call: TRBV20-1; cdr3_aa: CSSRWDGGRYEHF
j_call: TRBJ2-5; v_call: TRBV6-5; cdr3_aa: CASRPGTGYVRETQYF
j_call: TRBJ2-1; v_call: TRBV24-1; cdr3_aa: CATSDFMDNEQFF
j_call: TRBJ2-5; v_call: TRBV10-3; cdr3_aa: CAISPSQETQYF
j_call: TRBJ2-7; v_call: TRBV29-1; cdr3_aa: CSVGTGSVYEQYF
j_call: TRBJ2-5; v_call: TRBV10-3; cdr3_aa: CAISESGGIETQYF
j_call: TRBJ2-5; v_call: TRBV5-1; cdr3_aa: CASSHQGAEETQYF
j_call: TRBJ1-1; v_call: TRBV10-3; cdr3_aa: CAISESTVNTEAFF
j_call: TRBJ1-1; v_call: TRBV29-1; cdr3_aa: CSLRRNTEAFF
j_call: TRBJ1-2; v_call: TRBV10-3; cdr3_aa: CAISERGDVVDYGYTF
j_call: TRBJ2-5; v_call: TRBV12-3/TRBV12-4; cdr3_aa: CASSMPGLAGVVGETQYF
j_call: TRBJ2-7; v_call: TRBV5-1; cdr3_aa: CASSGGTEVEQYF
j_call: TRBJ1-5; v_call: TRBV29-1; cdr3_aa: CSQDGDQPQHF
j_call: TRBJ1-5; v_call: TRBV29-1; cdr3_aa: CSLVFPQHF
j_call: TRBJ2-5; v_call: TRBV4-1; cdr3_aa: CASSQGLQKETQYF
j_call: TRBJ2-7; v_call: TRBV7-9; cdr3_aa: CASSSDSSLLEQYF
j_call: TRBJ2-1; v_call: TRBV7-9; cdr3_aa: CASSPRASGSRYEQFF